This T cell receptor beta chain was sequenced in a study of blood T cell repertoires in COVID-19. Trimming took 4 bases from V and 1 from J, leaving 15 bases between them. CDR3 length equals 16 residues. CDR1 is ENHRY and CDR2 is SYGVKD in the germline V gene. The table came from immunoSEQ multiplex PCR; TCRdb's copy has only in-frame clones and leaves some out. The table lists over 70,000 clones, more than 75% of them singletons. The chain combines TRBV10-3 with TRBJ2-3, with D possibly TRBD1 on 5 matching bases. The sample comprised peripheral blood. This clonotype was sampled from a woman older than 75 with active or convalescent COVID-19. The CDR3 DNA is TGTGCCATCAGTGGGGGTCCGACAGCCCGCACAGATACGCAGTATTTT. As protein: CAISGGPTARTDTQYF.